These T cell receptor beta chains were read from a single sample in a study of blood T cell repertoires in COVID-19. The repertoire was sequenced with immunoSEQ multiplex PCR; TCRdb's copy has only in-frame clones and lacks some. The sample records about 34,000 clones, about 75% being singletons. The sample comprised peripheral blood. The receptors were gathered from a man older than 75 with active or convalescent COVID-19. Each CDR3 is given without its conserved first and last residue. Each record gives: clone size, J gene, V gene, CDR3 protein. The size entry is marked missing in some rows and otherwise reads once, few, many or a size class.

>-|TRBJ2-2|TRBV18
ASSPPSRGGTGELF
>-|TRBJ1-1|TRBV10-2
ASTGSTEAF
>-|TRBJ2-3|TRBV7-2
ASSFTSGGGTDTQY
>few|TRBJ2-7|TRBV29-1
SVVRLRGEQY
>-|TRBJ1-1|TRBV19
ASNADRENTEAF
>once|TRBJ2-7|TRBV4-1
ASSQEGQVGYEQY
>-|TRBJ2-2|TRBV5-1
ASSWTENTGELF
>once|TRBJ2-1|TRBV28
ASNQGYNEQF
>medium-sized|TRBJ2-2|TRBV6-5
ASSSGRTGELF
>-|TRBJ2-3|TRBV19
ASSILMIGGLSDTQY
>-|TRBJ2-7|TRBV3-1/TRBV3-2
ASSHYGQSYEQY
>-|TRBJ2-7|TRBV30
AWSGGGGEQY
>few|TRBJ1-6|TRBV5-1
ASSRGREAGTNSPLH
>-|TRBJ2-7|TRBV21-1
ASSKVATSGRDEQY
>-|TRBJ1-2|TRBV5-5
ASSFPRLLGYT
>-|TRBJ2-6|TRBV7-3
ASSLEAYSGANVLT
>-|TRBJ2-3|TRBV27
ASNPTGDLRLLTDTQY
>once|TRBJ1-5|TRBV19
ASAVRPPYQPQH
>once|TRBJ2-2|TRBV5-4
ASSLGQGQGFAGELF
>-|TRBJ1-2|TRBV28
ASSRSVYGYT
>-|TRBJ2-1|TRBV3-1/TRBV3-2
ASSPWQGAYNEQF
>-|TRBJ2-5|TRBV5-6
ASSFIAGGPWETQY
>-|TRBJ1-3|TRBV19
ASSIKKDSLTGNTIY